The next 7 T cell receptor beta chains were all read from a single sample in a study of shared clonotypes between healthy human individuals. The table came from immunoSEQ multiplex PCR; TCRdb's copy has only in-frame clones and leaves some out. In the table there are 1.4 million or so clones, approximately 98.5% of which are singletons. Sequencing was done on a sample of naive CD4+ T cells sorted from blood. Documented subset: CD45RA+ positively selected. Receptors originate from a man aged 25 to 40 in good health.

The chain recombines TRBV13 with TRBJ2-7, with D maybe TRBD1 (5 bases). The CDR3 loop spans 16 amino acids. Trimming left V 0 bases short and J 2 bases short, with 14 bases between. CDR1 and CDR2 from the germline V gene are PRHDT and FYEKMQ (reference sequence). CDR3 in DNA: TGTGCCAGCAGCTTAGGCGGCAGGGTTCGAGCCTACGAGCAGTACTTC. As protein: CASSLGGRVRAYEQYF. The full variable domain, with the rest looked up from reference TRBV13 and TRBJ2-7, is AAGVIQSPRHLIKEKRETATLKCYPIPRHDTVYWYQQGPGQDPQFLISFYEKMQSDKGSIPDRFSAQQFSDYHSELNMSSLELGDSALYFCASSLGGRVRAYEQYFGPGTRLTVT.

The CDR3 here is CASTRFETDTQYF. In DNA, the CDR3 is TGTGCCAGCACGCGATTTGAGACAGATACGCAGTATTTT. The rearrangement links TRBV2 to TRBJ2-3, with D hard to call. With 7 bases removed from V and 3 bases from J, the gap between germline ends came to 11 bases. From germline, CDR1 is SNHLY and CDR2 FYNNEI. The CDR3 loop spans 13 amino acids. Full variable domain (missing parts from reference TRBV2 and TRBJ2-3): EPEVTQTPSHQVTQMGQEVILRCVPISNHLYFYWYRQILGQKVEFLVSFYNNEISEKSEIFDDQFSVERPDGSNFTLKIRSTKLEDSAMYFCASTRFETDTQYFGPGTRLTVL.

This clone was recorded once. Other DNA sequences in this specimen translate into the identical CDR3. In nucleotides, the CDR3 is TGTGCCAGCAGGGGAGTCTACGAGCAGTACTTC. Amino acid sequence: CASRGVYEQYF. The chain uses TRBV6-1 and TRBJ2-7; perhaps TRBD2 as D (5 bases). The germline V and J ends were trimmed by 6 bases and 3 bases, with 6 bases remaining between them. CDR1 and CDR2 from the germline V gene are MNHNS and SASEGT. There are 11 residues in the CDR3.

The CDR3 nucleotides read TGTGCCAGCAGTTACTTAGCGGGGAACTATGGCTACACCTTC. It encodes CASSYLAGNYGYTF. The V call is TRBV6-6, the J call TRBJ1-2; no reliable D call. Between the trimmed V and J ends, which lost 1 base and 2 bases, there was a span of 8 bases. The length of the CDR3 is 14 residues. CDR1 is MNHNY, CDR2 SVGAGI, per germline (reference sequence).

The chain recombines TRBV2 with TRBJ2-7, with D possibly TRBD1 on 6 matching bases. CDR1 is SNHLY and CDR2 is FYNNEI in the germline V gene. V was shortened by 6 bases and J by 3 bases, with 12 bases between the two germline ends. This CDR3 has 13 residues. The DNA for the CDR3 is TGTGCCAGCAGAAGTGAGGACAGCTACGAGCAGTACTTC. Residues: CASRSEDSYEQYF.

The V call is TRBV5-5, the J call TRBJ2-1, with TRBD1 identical over 8 bases. The CDR3 covers 15 residues. The V gene end was trimmed by 3 bases and the J gene end by 0 bases; junction bases not matched to a gene: 2. Germline V lookup: CDR1 SGHKS, CDR2 YYEKEE (reference sequence). CDR3 protein: CASSSTGGSYNEQFF. DNA of the CDR3: TGTGCCAGCAGCTCCACAGGGGGCTCCTACAATGAGCAGTTCTTC.

The V call is TRBV7-9, the J call TRBJ2-3; D not certain. The CDR3 totals 14 residues. Germline lookup yields CDR1 SEHNR and CDR2 FQNEAQ (reference sequence). V shed 1 base and J shed 2 bases, with 7 bases lying between them. CDR3 sequence (DNA): TGTGCCAGCAGCTTAGAACGGCCCACAGATACGCAGTATTTT. Its translation is CASSLERPTDTQYF.